The rows below give T cell receptor beta chains drawn from one sample of a study of PD-L1 blockade in urothelial cancer. Sequenced by immunoSEQ multiplex PCR; TCRdb stores in-frame clones only, minus some. Here the sample spans 75,000 to 95,000 clones, approximately 90% being singletons. The sequencing used PBMCs, collected around atezolizumab (anti-PD-L1) treatment. The source of these receptors is a man aged 60-69 years with urothelial cancer. CDR3s include the opening cysteine and the closing phenylalanine or tryptophan. Each record gives: clone size, CDR3 length, D gene, V gene, J gene, CDR3 DNA, CDR3 protein. The D gene is left open where the match is weak. Not all rows give a size; the values are once, few, many and, for expanded clones, a class.

.	14	TRBD2	TRBV7-2	TRBJ2-3	TGTGCCAGTACGCGGGGGGGAGGGACAGATACGCAGTATTTT	CASTRGGGTDTQYF
.	15	.	TRBV6-5	TRBJ2-2	TGTGCCAGCACTGGGGGCGCGACCAACACCGGGGAGCTGTTTTTT	CASTGGATNTGELFF
.	16	.	TRBV10-3	TRBJ2-3	TGTGCCACCGGAGGCACAGACCCCAATCTGGTAGATACGCAGTATTTT	CATGGTDPNLVDTQYF
.	13	.	TRBV7-6	TRBJ2-7	TGTGCCAGCAGCTTAGCGGGGCGAGACGAGCAGTACTTC	CASSLAGRDEQYF
.	14	.	TRBV18	TRBJ1-4	TGTGCCAGCTCGCTCAGGGTAGCGGATGAAAAACTGTTTTTT	CASSLRVADEKLFF
.	16	.	TRBV6-5	TRBJ2-1	TGTGCCAGCAGTTACTCGTTAGGGGGGGCCTACAATGAGCAGTTCTTC	CASSYSLGGAYNEQFF
.	15	TRBD1	TRBV19	TRBJ1-5	TGTGCCAGTTGGGGACAGGGGCTTAGCAATCAGCCCCAGCATTTT	CASWGQGLSNQPQHF
few	12	TRBD2	TRBV30	TRBJ2-1	TGTGCCTGGCAGAGTAGCGGGAGGAAGCAGTTCTTC	CAWQSSGRKQFF
once	13	.	TRBV6-5	TRBJ1-2	TGTGCCAGCAGTCTAGACAGGTTATATGGCTACACCTTC	CASSLDRLYGYTF
.	15	TRBD1	TRBV30	TRBJ2-6	TGTGCCTGGAGAGGACAGGGCTCTGGGGCCAACGTCCTGACTTTC	CAWRGQGSGANVLTF
.	14	TRBD1	TRBV11-2	TRBJ2-7	TGTGCCAGCAGCCCGACAGGGAGCTCCTACGAGCAGTACTTC	CASSPTGSSYEQYF
.	15	.	TRBV4-3	TRBJ2-1	TGCGCCAGCAGCCAAGACACAGATACCCGGGGGGAGCAGTTCTTC	CASSQDTDTRGEQFF
once	15	TRBD1	TRBV10-3	TRBJ2-1	TGTGCCATCAGTGAGTCGGGACAGCTCTACAATGAGCAGTTCTTC	CAISESGQLYNEQFF
.	13	.	TRBV19	TRBJ2-7	TGTGCCAGCAGACCCGGACTGTCCTACGAGCAGTACTTC	CASRPGLSYEQYF
.	13	.	TRBV7-8	TRBJ2-3	TGTGCCAGCAGCCCGAGGACTCCAGATACGCAGTATTTT	CASSPRTPDTQYF
.	12	.	TRBV18	TRBJ2-7	TGTGCCAGCTCTTCTACAGCCTACGAGCAGTACTTC	CASSSTAYEQYF
.	14	TRBD1	TRBV28	TRBJ2-5	TGTGCCAGCAGTTTACCGACAGGGGAAGAGACCCAGTACTTC	CASSLPTGEETQYF
.	14	.	TRBV5-6	TRBJ2-3	TGTGCCAGCAGCTTGGCCCTAGGGGCAGATACGCAGTATTTT	CASSLALGADTQYF
.	16	TRBD2	TRBV9	TRBJ2-1	TGTGCCAGCAGCTCTCAAATAGTAGCGGGAGGTAATGAGCAGTTCTTC	CASSSQIVAGGNEQFF
.	11	.	TRBV7-9	TRBJ2-1	TGTGCCAGCAGCTTAGTGGACTTAACTGTCTTC	CASSLVDLTVF
.	14	TRBD1	TRBV4-3	TRBJ1-2	TGCGCCAGCAGCCGTAGCCGGGACAGGGACGGCTACACCTTC	CASSRSRDRDGYTF
.	16	TRBD2	TRBV5-1	TRBJ2-1	TGCGCCAGCAGCCCTCGGGACTATCCTTCCTACAATGAGCAGTTCTTC	CASSPRDYPSYNEQFF
.	15	TRBD1	TRBV28	TRBJ1-2	TGTGCCAGCAGACAACAGGGGGCGGCTAACTATGGCTACACCTTC	CASRQQGAANYGYTF
.	15	TRBD1	TRBV5-1	TRBJ1-1	TGCGCCAGCAGCTGGGGACAGGAAACAAACACTGAAGCTTTCTTT	CASSWGQETNTEAFF
.	18	TRBD1	TRBV4-3	TRBJ1-6	TGCGCCAGCAGCCAAGAAACTCTTAGGACAGGGAATAATTCACCCCTCCACTTT	CASSQETLRTGNNSPLHF
.	14	TRBD1	TRBV28	TRBJ2-7	TGTGCCAGCAGCCTCCCCGACAGGGGGTACGAGCAGTACTTC	CASSLPDRGYEQYF
few	19	.	TRBV21-1	TRBJ1-5	TGTGCCAGCAGCAAACCCCCCCCCAGGACAGGGGACGGCAATCAGCCCCAGCATTTT	CASSKPPPRTGDGNQPQHF
.	13	.	TRBV29-1	TRBJ2-7	TGCAGCGTCCCCGGGGGGCAGATCTACGAGCAGTACTTC	CSVPGGQIYEQYF
.	14	.	TRBV7-6	TRBJ1-1	TGTGCCAGCAGGCTCAGGGGTGGGGACACTGAAGCTTTCTTT	CASRLRGGDTEAFF
.	15	.	TRBV7-2	TRBJ2-7	TGTGCCAGCAGCTTATTAGCTACGAGCTCCTACGAGCAGTACTTC	CASSLLATSSYEQYF
.	16	TRBD2	TRBV9	TRBJ2-2	TGTGCCAGCAGCGTTCGACTAGCGGGGAACACCGGGGAGCTGTTTTTT	CASSVRLAGNTGELFF
.	15	TRBD2	TRBV9	TRBJ2-7	TGTGCCAGCAGCCCCACTAGCGGCTCCTTCTACGAGCAGTACTTC	CASSPTSGSFYEQYF
once	13	.	TRBV6-5	TRBJ1-1	TGTGCCAGCCAGACAGGACTGAACACTGAAGCTTTCTTT	CASQTGLNTEAFF
.	16	TRBD2	TRBV19	TRBJ2-2	TGTGCCAGTAGTTTTGTCGGCGGGGGGGTGGCCGGGGAGCTGTTTTTT	CASSFVGGGVAGELFF
.	17	.	TRBV19	TRBJ1-3	TGTGCCAGTACCCTATGGGGGCCAGAGAGCTCTGGAAACACCATATATTTT	CASTLWGPESSGNTIYF
.	14	TRBD2	TRBV28	TRBJ2-7	TGTGCCAGCAGTGGACTAGCGGATGCCTACGAGCAGTACTTC	CASSGLADAYEQYF
.	14	TRBD2	TRBV28	TRBJ2-5	TGTGCCAGCAGTTCAGGGACTACCCAAGAGACCCAGTACTTC	CASSSGTTQETQYF
once	18	TRBD1	TRBV4-2	TRBJ1-5	TGTGCCAGCAGCCAAGATTTAACGGGACAGGGGATTAATCAGCCCCAGCATTTT	CASSQDLTGQGINQPQHF
.	13	.	TRBV10-3	TRBJ1-5	TGTGCCATCAGGGACAGTAGCAATCAGCCCCAGCATTTT	CAIRDSSNQPQHF
.	13	.	TRBV27	TRBJ2-5	TGTGCCAGCAGCTCCCGGTTCCAAGAGACCCAGTACTTC	CASSSRFQETQYF
few	13	.	TRBV4-2	TRBJ1-1	TGTGCCAGCAGTTCGGGGGATTACACTGAAGCTTTCTTT	CASSSGDYTEAFF